Listed below are T cell receptor beta chains from one sample, sequenced in a study of blood T cell repertoires in COVID-19. Sequenced by immunoSEQ multiplex PCR; TCRdb stores in-frame clones only, minus some. The table shows 150,000 to 170,000 clones, with 91% occurring only once. Input material: peripheral blood. The receptors here all came from a man aged 50 to 60 with acute or convalescent COVID-19. The CDR3 runs from the conserved cysteine through the conserved F or W. D genes are given only for firm matches. A clone size is listed for some rows: how often the clone was seen (once, few, many), or a class if it is expanded.

TRBJ1-1 | TRBV19 | - | - | CASTPTTRGRNTEAFF | TGTGCCAGCACTCCCACAACCCGAGGGCGGAACACTGAAGCTTTCTTT
TRBJ2-3 | TRBV11-2 | TRBD2 | - | CASSLRGTSGGRTDTQYF | TGTGCCAGCAGCTTAAGGGGGACTAGCGGGGGGCGCACAGATACGCAGTATTTT
TRBJ2-5 | TRBV19 | - | once | CASSDTFQETQYF | TGTGCCAGTAGCGACACGTTCCAAGAGACCCAGTACTTC
TRBJ2-6 | TRBV4-3 | TRBD1 | - | CASSQDPADRVPSGANVLTF | TGCGCCAGCAGCCAAGATCCTGCGGACAGGGTTCCCTCTGGGGCCAACGTCCTGACTTTC
TRBJ2-1 | TRBV6-2/TRBV6-3 | - | - | CASSSAGIAYNEQFF | TGTGCCAGCAGTTCCGCAGGAATTGCCTACAATGAGCAGTTCTTC
TRBJ1-1 | TRBV7-8 | - | - | CASNPQGWGSTEAFF | TGTGCCAGCAACCCACAGGGTTGGGGGAGCACTGAAGCTTTCTTT
TRBJ1-5 | TRBV5-6 | TRBD1 | - | CARGRDRNSNQPQHF | TGTGCCAGGGGGAGGGACAGGAATAGCAATCAGCCCCAGCATTTT
TRBJ1-1 | TRBV7-3 | - | - | CASSLVGSTEAFF | TGTGCCAGCAGCTTGGTAGGGAGCACTGAAGCTTTCTTT
TRBJ1-3 | TRBV10-2 | TRBD1 | - | CASTRQGVSGNTIYF | TGCGCCAGCACCAGACAGGGGGTCTCTGGAAACACCATATATTTT
TRBJ1-1 | TRBV29-1 | TRBD1 | once | CSAGRGQEGTEAFF | TGCAGCGCTGGTCGGGGACAGGAAGGCACTGAAGCTTTCTTT
TRBJ2-7 | TRBV6-6 | - | - | CASSSLFGGPEYEQYF | TGTGCCAGCAGTTCCCTCTTTGGAGGGCCAGAATACGAGCAGTACTTC
TRBJ2-1 | TRBV6-5 | TRBD2 | - | CASSYWASGSHEQFF | TGTGCCAGCAGTTACTGGGCTAGCGGGAGCCATGAGCAGTTCTTC
TRBJ1-1 | TRBV28 | TRBD1 | few | CASSLTGDWSQPFF | TGTGCCAGCAGTTTAACAGGGGATTGGTCTCAGCCTTTCTTT
TRBJ2-3 | TRBV5-1 | TRBD1 | - | CASSQGDRSFSTDTQYF | TGCGCCAGCAGCCAGGGGGACAGATCGTTTAGCACAGATACGCAGTATTTT
TRBJ2-1 | TRBV28 | - | - | CASSSPGERLANEQFF | TGTGCCAGCAGTTCCCCAGGGGAGAGGCTTGCAAATGAGCAGTTCTTC
TRBJ1-4 | TRBV5-4 | TRBD1 | - | CASSLRIIQGTGEKLFF | TGTGCCAGCAGCTTAAGAATAATACAGGGGACGGGGGAAAAACTGTTTTTT
TRBJ1-4 | TRBV5-3 | TRBD1 | - | CARFATGGEKLFF | TGTGCCAGATTCGCGACAGGGGGTGAAAAACTGTTTTTT
TRBJ1-1 | TRBV10-2 | - | - | CASSEGWATEAFF | TGCGCCAGCAGTGAGGGTTGGGCCACTGAAGCTTTCTTT
TRBJ2-3 | TRBV2 | - | once | CASKVGPSTDTQYF | TGTGCCAGCAAGGTGGGCCCTAGCACAGATACGCAGTATTTT
TRBJ2-1 | TRBV19 | - | - | CASSSGRGWDEQFF | TGTGCCAGTAGTAGCGGCAGGGGATGGGATGAGCAGTTCTTC
TRBJ2-4 | TRBV29-1 | TRBD2 | - | CSVTAGAGGNIQYF | TGCAGCGTTACGGCGGGAGCAGGAGGAAACATTCAGTACTTC
TRBJ1-4 | TRBV4-1 | - | - | CASSQNREKLFF | TGCGCCAGCAGCCAAAACAGGGAAAAACTGTTTTTT
TRBJ1-1 | TRBV5-5 | TRBD1 | - | CASSWGTGLNTEAFF | TGTGCCAGCAGCTGGGGGACAGGCCTGAACACTGAAGCTTTCTTT
TRBJ1-2 | TRBV25-1 | - | - | CASSVAQGFLRGGYTF | TGTGCCAGCAGTGTCGCACAGGGTTTCCTTAGAGGTGGCTACACCTTC
TRBJ2-3 | TRBV19 | TRBD2 | once | CATERTSGIGDTQYF | TGTGCCACTGAGAGGACTAGCGGGATTGGAGATACGCAGTATTTT
TRBJ1-1 | TRBV29-1 | - | - | CSALGWANTEAFF | TGCAGCGCGTTGGGTTGGGCGAACACTGAAGCTTTCTTT
TRBJ2-2 | TRBV28 | TRBD2 | once | CASRHGLVTGELFF | TGTGCCAGCAGGCACGGACTAGTTACCGGGGAGCTGTTTTTT
TRBJ1-3 | TRBV7-9 | TRBD1 | - | CASSSMGTAGNTIYF | TGTGCCAGCAGCTCTATGGGGACAGCCGGAAACACCATATATTTT
TRBJ1-3 | TRBV15 | - | - | CATGLRTGNTIYF | TGTGCCACCGGTCTGCGTACTGGAAACACCATATATTTT
TRBJ1-2 | TRBV19 | TRBD1 | - | CASSPNRGYGYTF | TGTGCCAGTAGCCCAAACAGGGGTTATGGCTACACCTTC
TRBJ1-6 | TRBV11-2 | - | - | CASSLLTENSPLHF | TGTGCCAGCAGCTTACTGACGGAGAATTCACCCCTCCACTTT
TRBJ1-1 | TRBV18 | - | - | CASSPDMNTEAFF | TGTGCCAGCTCACCCGACATGAACACTGAAGCTTTCTTT
TRBJ2-2 | TRBV4-1 | - | - | CASSQATVMNTGELFF | TGCGCCAGCAGCCAAGCAACAGTAATGAACACCGGGGAGCTGTTTTTT
TRBJ1-3 | TRBV9 | - | - | CASNGHSGNTIYF | TGTGCCAGCAACGGACACTCTGGAAACACCATATATTTT
TRBJ1-4 | TRBV7-6 | - | - | CASSLAPHYENEKLFF | TGTGCCAGCAGCTTGGCCCCCCACTACGAAAATGAAAAACTGTTTTTT
TRBJ2-5 | TRBV4-1 | TRBD1 | - | CASSQLGTVQETQYF | TGCGCCAGCAGCCAACTCGGGACAGTGCAAGAGACCCAGTACTTC
TRBJ1-4 | TRBV7-9 | - | - | CASSPRTVPREKLFF | TGTGCCAGCAGCCCCCGGACAGTCCCACGGGAAAAACTGTTTTTT
TRBJ2-3 | TRBV29-1 | - | - | CSVATNEVTDTQYF | TGCAGCGTTGCTACAAACGAGGTCACAGATACGCAGTATTTT
TRBJ2-3 | TRBV5-4 | - | - | CAFLLWGADTQYF | TGTGCCTTCTTACTATGGGGGGCAGATACGCAGTATTTT
TRBJ2-7 | TRBV10-2 | TRBD2 | - | CASSLGLAAYEQYF | TGCGCCAGCAGCCTCGGGCTAGCGGCCTACGAGCAGTACTTC
TRBJ1-5 | TRBV7-2 | - | - | CASSPERGNQPQHF | TGTGCCAGCAGCCCAGAGAGGGGCAATCAGCCCCAGCATTTT
TRBJ1-5 | TRBV29-1 | - | - | CSVSDTNYQPQHF | TGCAGCGTTTCGGACACTAATTATCAGCCCCAGCATTTT
TRBJ2-3 | TRBV5-5 | - | - | CASSLVPPQQGYF | TGTGCCAGCAGCTTAGTCCCGCCCCAACAGGGGTATTTT
TRBJ1-1 | TRBV6-5 | TRBD1 | - | CASRGWTGLNTEAFF | TGTGCCAGCAGAGGATGGACAGGGCTTAACACTGAAGCTTTCTTT
TRBJ2-4 | TRBV14 | - | - | CASSLLGGLNIQYF | TGTGCCAGCAGCCTGCTCGGTGGTCTAAACATTCAGTACTTC
TRBJ2-1 | TRBV4-2 | TRBD1 | - | CASSGDRGLWDEQFF | TGTGCCAGCAGCGGGGACAGGGGGCTCTGGGATGAGCAGTTCTTC
TRBJ2-5 | TRBV7-2 | TRBD2 | - | CASSLEPDSGGTQYF | TGTGCCAGCAGCTTAGAACCGGACAGCGGGGGGACCCAGTACTTC
TRBJ1-1 | TRBV24-1 | - | few | CATRGRASTEAFF | TGTGCCACACGCGGCAGGGCAAGCACTGAAGCTTTCTTT
TRBJ1-1 | TRBV28 | - | - | CASSLWDKNTEAFF | TGTGCCAGCAGTTTATGGGACAAAAACACTGAAGCTTTCTTT
TRBJ2-2 | TRBV5-1 | - | few | CASNRVGYTGELFF | TGCGCCAGCAACAGGGTCGGTTACACCGGGGAGCTGTTTTTT
TRBJ2-7 | TRBV5-1 | TRBD2 | - | CASSLASSGRMYEQYF | TGCGCCAGCAGCTTGGCGTCTAGCGGGAGGATGTACGAGCAGTACTTC
TRBJ2-1 | TRBV9 | - | - | CASSVAGQPYNEQFF | TGTGCCAGCAGCGTAGCAGGCCAACCCTACAATGAGCAGTTCTTC
TRBJ2-1 | TRBV9 | TRBD2 | - | CASSELLTSGIDEQFF | TGTGCCAGCAGCGAGTTACTGACTAGCGGGATTGATGAGCAGTTCTTC